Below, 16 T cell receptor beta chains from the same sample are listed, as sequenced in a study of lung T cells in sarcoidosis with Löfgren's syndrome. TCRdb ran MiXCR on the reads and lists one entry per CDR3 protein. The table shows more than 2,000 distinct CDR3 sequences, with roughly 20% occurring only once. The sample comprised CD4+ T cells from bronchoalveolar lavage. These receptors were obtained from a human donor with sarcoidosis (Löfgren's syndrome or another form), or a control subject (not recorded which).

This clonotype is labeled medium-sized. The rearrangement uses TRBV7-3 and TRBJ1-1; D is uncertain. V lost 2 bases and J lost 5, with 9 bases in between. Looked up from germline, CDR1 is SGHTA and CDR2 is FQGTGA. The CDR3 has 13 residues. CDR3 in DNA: TGTGCCAGCAGCTTAGAGAGAGGGACTGAAGCTTTCTTT. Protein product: CASSLERGTEAFF.

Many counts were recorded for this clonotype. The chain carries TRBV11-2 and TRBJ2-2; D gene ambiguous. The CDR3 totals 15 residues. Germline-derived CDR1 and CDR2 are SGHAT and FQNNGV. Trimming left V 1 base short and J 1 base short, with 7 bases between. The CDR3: CASSLGYGNTGELFF. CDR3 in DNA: TGTGCCAGCAGCTTAGGATACGGGAACACCGGGGAGCTGTTTTTT.

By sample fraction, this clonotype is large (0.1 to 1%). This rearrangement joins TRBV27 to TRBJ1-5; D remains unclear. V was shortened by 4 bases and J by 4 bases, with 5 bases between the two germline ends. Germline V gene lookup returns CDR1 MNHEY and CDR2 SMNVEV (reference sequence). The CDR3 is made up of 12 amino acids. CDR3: CASSYPNQPQHF. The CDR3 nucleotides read TGTGCCAGCAGTTACCCTAATCAGCCCCAGCATTTT.

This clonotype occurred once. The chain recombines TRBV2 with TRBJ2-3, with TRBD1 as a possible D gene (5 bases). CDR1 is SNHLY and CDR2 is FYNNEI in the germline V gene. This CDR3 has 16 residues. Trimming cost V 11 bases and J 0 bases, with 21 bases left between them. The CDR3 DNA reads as TGTGCCGCCTCTAAAGGGGCGAACCCTAGCACAGATACGCAGTATTTT. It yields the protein CAASKGANPSTDTQYF. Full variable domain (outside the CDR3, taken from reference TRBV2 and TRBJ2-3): EPEVTQTPSHQVTQMGQEVILRCVPISNHLYFYWYRQILGQKVEFLVSFYNNEISEKSEIFDDQFSVERPDGSNFTLKIRSTKLEDSAMYFCAASKGANPSTDTQYFGPGTRLTVL.

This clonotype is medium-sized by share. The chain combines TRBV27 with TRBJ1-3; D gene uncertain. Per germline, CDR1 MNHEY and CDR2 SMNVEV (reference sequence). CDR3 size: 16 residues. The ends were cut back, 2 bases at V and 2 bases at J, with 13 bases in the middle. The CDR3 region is CASSLGSPETGNTIYF. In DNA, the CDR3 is TGTGCCAGCAGTTTAGGCAGCCCTGAGACTGGAAACACCATATATTTT.

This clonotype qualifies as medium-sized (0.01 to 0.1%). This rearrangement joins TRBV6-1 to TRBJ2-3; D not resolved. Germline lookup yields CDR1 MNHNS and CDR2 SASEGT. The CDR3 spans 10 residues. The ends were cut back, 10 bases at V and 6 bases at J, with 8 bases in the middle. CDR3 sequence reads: CATAKDTQYF. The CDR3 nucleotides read TGTGCCACCGCTAAGGATACGCAGTATTTT.

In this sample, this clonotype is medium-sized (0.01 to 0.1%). The CDR3 DNA reads TGTGCCAGCAGTGACCGGGACAACACTGAAGCTTTCTTT. It translates to CASSDRDNTEAFF. The chain joins TRBV6-4 to TRBJ1-1; D might be TRBD1 (5 bases). This CDR3 has 13 amino acids. V lost 2 bases, J lost 2 bases, and 6 bases lay in between. Looked up from germline, CDR1 is MRHNA and CDR2 is SNTAGT.

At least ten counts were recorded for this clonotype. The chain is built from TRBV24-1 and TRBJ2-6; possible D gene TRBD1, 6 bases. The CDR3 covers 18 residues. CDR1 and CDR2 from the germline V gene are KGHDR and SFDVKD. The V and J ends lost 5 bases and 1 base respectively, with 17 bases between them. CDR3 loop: CATSAQTGKGSGANVLTF. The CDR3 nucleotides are TGTGCCACCAGTGCCCAGACAGGAAAGGGATCTGGGGCCAACGTCCTGACTTTC.

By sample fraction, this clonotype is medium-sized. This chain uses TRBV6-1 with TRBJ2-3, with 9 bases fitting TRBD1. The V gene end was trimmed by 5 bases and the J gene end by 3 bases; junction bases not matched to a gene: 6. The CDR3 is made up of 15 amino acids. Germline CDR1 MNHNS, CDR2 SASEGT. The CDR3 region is CASSLGTGRTDTQYF. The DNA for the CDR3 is TGTGCCAGCAGTTTGGGGACAGGGAGGACAGATACGCAGTATTTT.

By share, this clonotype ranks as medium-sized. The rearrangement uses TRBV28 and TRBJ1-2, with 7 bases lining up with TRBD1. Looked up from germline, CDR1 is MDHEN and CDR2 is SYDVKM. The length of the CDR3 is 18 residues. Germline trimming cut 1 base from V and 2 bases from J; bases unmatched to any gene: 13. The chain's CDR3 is CASSLFAPGQEINYGYTF. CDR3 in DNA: TGTGCCAGCAGTTTATTTGCCCCTGGACAGGAGATAAACTATGGCTACACCTTC.

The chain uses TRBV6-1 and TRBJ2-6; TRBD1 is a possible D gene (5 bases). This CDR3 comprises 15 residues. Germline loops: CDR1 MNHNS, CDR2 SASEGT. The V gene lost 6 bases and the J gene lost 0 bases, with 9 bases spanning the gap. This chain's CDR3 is CASRSDSSGANVLTF. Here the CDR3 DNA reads TGTGCCAGCAGGTCAGACAGCTCTGGGGCCAACGTCCTGACTTTC.

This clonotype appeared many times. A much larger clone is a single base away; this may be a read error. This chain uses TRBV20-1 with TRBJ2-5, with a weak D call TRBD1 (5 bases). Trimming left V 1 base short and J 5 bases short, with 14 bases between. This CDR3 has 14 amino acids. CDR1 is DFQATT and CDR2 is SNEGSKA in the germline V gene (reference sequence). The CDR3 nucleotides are TGCAGTGCTAGAGCCAGGGCTAGTCTTGAGACCCAGTACTTC. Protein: CSARARASLETQYF.

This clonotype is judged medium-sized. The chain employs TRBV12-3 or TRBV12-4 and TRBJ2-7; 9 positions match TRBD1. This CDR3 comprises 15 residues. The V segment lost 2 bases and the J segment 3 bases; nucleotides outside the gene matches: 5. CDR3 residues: CASSLRDRESYEQYF. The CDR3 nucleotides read TGTGCCAGCAGTTTAAGGGACAGGGAAAGCTACGAGCAGTACTTC.

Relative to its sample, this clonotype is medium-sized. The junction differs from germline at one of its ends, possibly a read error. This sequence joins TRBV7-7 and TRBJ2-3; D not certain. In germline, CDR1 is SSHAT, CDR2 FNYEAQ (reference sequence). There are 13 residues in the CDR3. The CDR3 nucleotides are TGTGCTAGCAGCCCTTCCATCGCAGATACGCAGTATTTT. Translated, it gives CASSPSIADTQYF.

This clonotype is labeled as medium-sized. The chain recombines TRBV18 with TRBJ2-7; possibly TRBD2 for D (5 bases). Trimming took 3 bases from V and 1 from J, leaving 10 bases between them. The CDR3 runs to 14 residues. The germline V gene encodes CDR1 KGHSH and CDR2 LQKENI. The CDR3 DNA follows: TGTGCCAGCTCACCCGGGGAGATATCCTACGAGCAGTACTTC. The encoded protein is CASSPGEISYEQYF. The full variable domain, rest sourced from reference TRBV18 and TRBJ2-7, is NAGVMQNPRHLVRRRGQEARLRCSPMKGHSHVYWYRQLPEEGLKFMVYLQKENIIDESGMPKERFSAEFPKEGPSILRIQQVVRGDSAAYFCASSPGEISYEQYFGPGTRLTVT.

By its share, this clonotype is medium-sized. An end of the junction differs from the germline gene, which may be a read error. In DNA, the CDR3 is TGTGTCAGCAGCGTAGGAGGCTACGGACGGGATGAGCAGTTCTTC. It specifies CVSSVGGYGRDEQFF. The chain joins TRBV9 to TRBJ2-1; tentatively, D is TRBD2 (5 bases). This CDR3 is built from 15 residues. From germline, CDR1 is SGDLS and CDR2 YYNGEE.